This record concerns one T cell receptor beta chain sequence. Its antigen is not known. The data derive from a study of post-analysis software for immune sequencing data. Findings of the study overall: Same-batch samples co-clustered strongly by F measure. Normalized Chao1 diversity was significantly lower in multiple sclerosis patients than in controls. About 5 TRBV segments appeared more often in patients than in controls, and TRBV5-6, TRBV5-1 and TRBV20-1 were among these.

Built from TCR beta cDNA, the libraries had unique molecular identifiers in them. From approximately 0.95 to 9.8 million T cells, 450,000 to 550,000 cDNA molecules were obtained. TCRdb re-called the PCR reads through MiXCR, storing one row per CDR3 protein. The sample yields about 460,000 distinct CDR3 sequences, less than 45% seen once. The CDR3 is 15 residues long. Germline V lookup: CDR1 SGHVS, CDR2 FNYEAQ. The rearrangement uses TRBV7-6 and TRBJ2-1; D remains ambiguous. The J call may be wrong; the DNA end is better matched by TRBJ2-7. The specimen was blood. The source of this sequence is a girl aged 10 to 17 with multiple sclerosis. The CDR3 bases are TGTGCCAGCAGCTTTGGTACGAGCTCCTACAATGAGCAGTACTTC. Encoded protein: CASSFGTSSYNEQYF.